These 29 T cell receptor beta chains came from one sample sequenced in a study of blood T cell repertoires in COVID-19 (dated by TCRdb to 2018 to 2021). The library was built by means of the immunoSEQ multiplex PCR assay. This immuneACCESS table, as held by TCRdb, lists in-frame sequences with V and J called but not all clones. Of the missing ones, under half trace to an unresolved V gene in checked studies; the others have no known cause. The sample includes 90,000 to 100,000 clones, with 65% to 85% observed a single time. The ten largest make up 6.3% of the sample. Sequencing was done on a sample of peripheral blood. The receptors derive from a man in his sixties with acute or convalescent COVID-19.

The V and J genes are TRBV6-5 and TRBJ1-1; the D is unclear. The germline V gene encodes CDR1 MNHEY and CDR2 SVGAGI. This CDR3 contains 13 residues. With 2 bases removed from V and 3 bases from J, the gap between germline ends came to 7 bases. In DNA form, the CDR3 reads TGTGCCAGCAGTTACAAACAGCACACTGAAGCTTTCTTT. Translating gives CASSYKQHTEAFF.

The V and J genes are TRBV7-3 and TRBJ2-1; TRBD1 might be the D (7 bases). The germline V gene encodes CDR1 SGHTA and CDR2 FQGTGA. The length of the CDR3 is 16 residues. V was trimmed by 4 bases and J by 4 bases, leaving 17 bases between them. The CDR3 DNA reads TGTGCCAGCAGCTCCGACGGAGGGGACAGATACAATGAGCAGTTCTTC. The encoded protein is CASSSDGGDRYNEQFF.

CDR3: CASSFTPGNSPLHF. The CDR3, as DNA: TGTGCCAGCAGTTTTACCCCGGGAAATTCACCCCTCCACTTT. V and J are TRBV27 and TRBJ1-6; D unclear. Trimming cost V 3 bases and J 7 bases, with 10 bases left between them. CDR3 length: 14 amino acids. CDR1 is MNHEY, CDR2 SMNVEV, per germline (reference sequence).

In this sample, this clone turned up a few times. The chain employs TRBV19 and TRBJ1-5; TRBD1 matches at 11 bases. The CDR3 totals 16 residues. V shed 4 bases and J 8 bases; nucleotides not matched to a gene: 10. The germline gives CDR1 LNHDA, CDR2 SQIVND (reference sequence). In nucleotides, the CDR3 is TGTGCCAGTAGTAAAGGACAGGGGGCAGGAATTGAGCCCCAGCATTTT. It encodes CASSKGQGAGIEPQHF.

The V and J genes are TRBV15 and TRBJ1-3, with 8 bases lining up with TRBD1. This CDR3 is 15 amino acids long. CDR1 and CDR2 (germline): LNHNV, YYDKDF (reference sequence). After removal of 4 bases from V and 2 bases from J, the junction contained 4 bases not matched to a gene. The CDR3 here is CATSKDRATGNTIYF. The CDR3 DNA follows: TGTGCCACCAGCAAGGACAGGGCGACTGGAAACACCATATATTTT.

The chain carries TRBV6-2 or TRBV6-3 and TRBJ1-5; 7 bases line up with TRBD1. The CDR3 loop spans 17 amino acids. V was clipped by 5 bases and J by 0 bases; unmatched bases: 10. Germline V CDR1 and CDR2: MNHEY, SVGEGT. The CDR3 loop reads CASSNRDRGFSNQPQHF. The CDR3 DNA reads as TGTGCCAGCAGTAATCGGGACAGAGGTTTTAGCAATCAGCCCCAGCATTTT.

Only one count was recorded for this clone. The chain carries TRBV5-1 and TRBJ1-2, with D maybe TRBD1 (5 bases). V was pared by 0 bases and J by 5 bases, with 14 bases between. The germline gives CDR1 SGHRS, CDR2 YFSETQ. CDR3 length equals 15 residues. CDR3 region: CASSLDRTELYGYTF. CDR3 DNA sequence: TGCGCCAGCAGCTTGGACAGGACCGAGCTTTATGGCTACACCTTC. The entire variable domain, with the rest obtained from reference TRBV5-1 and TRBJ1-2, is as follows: KAGVTQTPRYLIKTRGQQVTLSCSPISGHRSVSWYQQTPGQGLQFLFEYFSETQRNKGNFPGRFSGRQFSNSRSEMNVSTLELGDSALYLCASSLDRTELYGYTFGSGTRLTVV.

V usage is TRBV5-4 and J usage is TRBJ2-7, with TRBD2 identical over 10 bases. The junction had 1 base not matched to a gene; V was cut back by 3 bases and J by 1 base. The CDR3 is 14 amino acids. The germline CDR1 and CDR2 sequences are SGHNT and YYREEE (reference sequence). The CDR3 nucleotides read TGTGCCAGCAGCTCTAGCGGGAGATCCTACGAGCAGTACTTC. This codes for CASSSSGRSYEQYF.

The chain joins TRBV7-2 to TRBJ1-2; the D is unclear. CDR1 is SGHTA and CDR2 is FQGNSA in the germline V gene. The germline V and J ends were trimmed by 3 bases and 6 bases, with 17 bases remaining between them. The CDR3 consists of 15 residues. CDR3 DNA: TGTGCCAGCAGCTTGTTGTCAGCCTCGAGGGATGGCTACACCTTC. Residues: CASSLLSASRDGYTF.

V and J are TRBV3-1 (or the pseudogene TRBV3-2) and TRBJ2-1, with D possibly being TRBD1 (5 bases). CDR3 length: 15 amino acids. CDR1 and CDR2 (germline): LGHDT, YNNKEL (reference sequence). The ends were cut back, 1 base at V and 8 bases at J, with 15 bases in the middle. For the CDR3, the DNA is TGTGCCAGCAGCCAAGTTGGCAGGGTTAACTATGAGCAGTTCTTC. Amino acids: CASSQVGRVNYEQFF.

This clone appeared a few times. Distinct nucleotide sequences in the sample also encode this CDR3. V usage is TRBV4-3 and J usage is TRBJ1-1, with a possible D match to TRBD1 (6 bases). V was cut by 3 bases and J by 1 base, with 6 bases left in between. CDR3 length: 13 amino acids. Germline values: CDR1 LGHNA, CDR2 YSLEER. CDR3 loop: CASSQDRNTEAFF. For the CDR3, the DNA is TGCGCCAGCAGCCAGGACAGGAACACTGAAGCTTTCTTT.

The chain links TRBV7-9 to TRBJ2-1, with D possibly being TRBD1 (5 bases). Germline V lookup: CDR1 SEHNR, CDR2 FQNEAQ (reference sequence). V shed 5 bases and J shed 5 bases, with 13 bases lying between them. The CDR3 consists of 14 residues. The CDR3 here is CASSARTSHNEQFF. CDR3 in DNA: TGTGCCAGCAGCGCCAGGACAAGCCACAATGAGCAGTTCTTC.

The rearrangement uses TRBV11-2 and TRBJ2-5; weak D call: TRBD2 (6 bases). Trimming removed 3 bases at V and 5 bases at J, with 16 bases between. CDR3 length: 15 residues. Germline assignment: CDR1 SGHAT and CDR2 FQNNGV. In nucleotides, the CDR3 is TGTGCCAGCAGCTTTCAGCACGGTGGAGGGGAGACCCAGTACTTC. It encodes CASSFQHGGGETQYF.

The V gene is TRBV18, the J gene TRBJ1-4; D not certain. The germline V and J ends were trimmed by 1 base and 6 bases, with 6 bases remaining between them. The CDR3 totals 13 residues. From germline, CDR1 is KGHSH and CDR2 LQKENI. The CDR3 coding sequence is TGTGCCAGCTCACCACATCCAGATGAAAAACTGTTTTTT. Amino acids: CASSPHPDEKLFF.

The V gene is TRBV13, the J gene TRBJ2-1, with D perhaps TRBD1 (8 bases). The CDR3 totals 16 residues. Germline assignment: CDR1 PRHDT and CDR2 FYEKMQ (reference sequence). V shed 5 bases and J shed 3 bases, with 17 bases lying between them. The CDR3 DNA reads TGTGCCAGCAGCCCCCAGGGGGCGGGGGACTACAATGAGCAGTTCTTC. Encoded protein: CASSPQGAGDYNEQFF.

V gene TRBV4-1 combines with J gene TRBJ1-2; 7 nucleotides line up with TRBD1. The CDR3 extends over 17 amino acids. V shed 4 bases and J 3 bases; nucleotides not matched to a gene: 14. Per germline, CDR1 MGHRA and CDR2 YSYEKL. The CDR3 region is CASSPLKRDRFHYGYTF. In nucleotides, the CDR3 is TGCGCCAGCAGCCCCCTGAAACGGGACAGATTTCACTATGGCTACACCTTC.

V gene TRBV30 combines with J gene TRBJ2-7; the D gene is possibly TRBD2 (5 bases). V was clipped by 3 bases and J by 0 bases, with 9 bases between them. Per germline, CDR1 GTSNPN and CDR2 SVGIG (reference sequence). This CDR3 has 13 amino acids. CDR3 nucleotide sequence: TGTGCCTGGAGCCGGGGTATCTCCTACGAGCAGTACTTC. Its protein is CAWSRGISYEQYF.

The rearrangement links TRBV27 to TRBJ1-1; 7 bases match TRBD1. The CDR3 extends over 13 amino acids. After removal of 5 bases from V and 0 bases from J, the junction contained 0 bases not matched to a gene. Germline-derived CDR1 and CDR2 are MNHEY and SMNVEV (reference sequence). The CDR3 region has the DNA TGTGCCAGCAGTGACAGGGTGAACACTGAAGCTTTCTTT. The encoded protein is CASSDRVNTEAFF.

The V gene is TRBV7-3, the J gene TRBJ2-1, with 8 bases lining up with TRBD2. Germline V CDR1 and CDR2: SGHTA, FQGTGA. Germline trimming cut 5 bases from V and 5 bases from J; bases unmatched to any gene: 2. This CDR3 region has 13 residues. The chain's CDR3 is CASSAGLDNEQFF. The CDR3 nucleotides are TGTGCCAGCAGCGCGGGACTAGACAATGAGCAGTTCTTC.

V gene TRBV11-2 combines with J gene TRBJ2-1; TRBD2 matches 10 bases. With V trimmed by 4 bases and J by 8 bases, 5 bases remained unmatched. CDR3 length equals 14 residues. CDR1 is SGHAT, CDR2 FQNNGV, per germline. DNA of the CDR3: TGTGCCAGCAGCTGGGGACTAGCGAACGATGAGCAGTTCTTC. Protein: CASSWGLANDEQFF.

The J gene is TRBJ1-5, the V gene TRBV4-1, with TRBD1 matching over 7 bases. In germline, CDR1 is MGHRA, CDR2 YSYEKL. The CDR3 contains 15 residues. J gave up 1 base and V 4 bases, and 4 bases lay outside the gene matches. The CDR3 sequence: CASSPWGQSNQPQHF. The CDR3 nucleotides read TGCGCCAGCAGCCCCTGGGGACAGAGCAATCAGCCCCAGCATTTT.

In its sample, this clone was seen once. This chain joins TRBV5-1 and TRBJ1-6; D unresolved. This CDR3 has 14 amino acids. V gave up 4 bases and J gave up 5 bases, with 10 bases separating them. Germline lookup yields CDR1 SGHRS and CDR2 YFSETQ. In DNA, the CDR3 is TGCGCCAGCAGCCACGGGTCCAATAATTCACCCCTCCACTTT. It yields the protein CASSHGSNNSPLHF.

The CDR3 protein is CASSYGTGVQPQHF. In nucleotides, the CDR3 is TGTGCCAGCAGCTATGGTACAGGGGTTCAGCCCCAGCATTTT. The chain uses TRBV5-6 and TRBJ1-5, with TRBD1 identical over 7 bases. V gave up 3 bases and J gave up 6 bases; unmatched junction bases: 6. The CDR3 has 14 residues. Germline values: CDR1 SGHDT, CDR2 YYEEEE.

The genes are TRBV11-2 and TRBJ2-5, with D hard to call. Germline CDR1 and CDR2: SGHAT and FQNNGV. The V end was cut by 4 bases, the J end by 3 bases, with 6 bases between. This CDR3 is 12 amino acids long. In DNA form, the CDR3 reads TGTGCCAGCAGCTCCCAGAAAGAGACCCAGTACTTC. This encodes CASSSQKETQYF. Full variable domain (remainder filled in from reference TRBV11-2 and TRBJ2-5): EAGVAQSPRYKIIEKRQSVAFWCNPISGHATLYWYQQILGQGPKLLIQFQNNGVVDDSQLPKDRFSAERLKGVDSTLKIQPAKLEDSAVYLCASSSQKETQYFGPGTRLLVL.

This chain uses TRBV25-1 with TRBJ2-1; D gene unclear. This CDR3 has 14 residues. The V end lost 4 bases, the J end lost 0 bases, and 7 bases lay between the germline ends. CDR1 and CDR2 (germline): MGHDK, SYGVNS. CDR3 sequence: CASSGIGSYNEQFF. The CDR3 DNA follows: TGTGCCAGCAGTGGCATCGGCTCCTACAATGAGCAGTTCTTC.

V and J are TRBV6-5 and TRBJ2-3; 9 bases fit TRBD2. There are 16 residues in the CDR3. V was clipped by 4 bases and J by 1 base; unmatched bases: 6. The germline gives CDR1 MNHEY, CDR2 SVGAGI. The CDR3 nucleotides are TGTGCCAGCAGTTCCCCCCGGACTAGCGGCACAGATACGCAGTATTTT. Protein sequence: CASSSPRTSGTDTQYF.

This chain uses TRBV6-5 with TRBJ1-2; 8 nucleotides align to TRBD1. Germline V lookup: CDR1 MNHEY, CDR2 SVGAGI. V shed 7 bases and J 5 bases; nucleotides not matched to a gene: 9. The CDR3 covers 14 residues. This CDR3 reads CASKEPGGSYGYTF. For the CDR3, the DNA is TGTGCCAGCAAAGAGCCAGGGGGCTCTTATGGCTACACCTTC.

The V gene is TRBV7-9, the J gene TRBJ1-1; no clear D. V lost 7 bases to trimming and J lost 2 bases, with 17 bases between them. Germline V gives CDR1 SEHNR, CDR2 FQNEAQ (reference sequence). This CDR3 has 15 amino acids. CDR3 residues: CASTHAAATNTEAFF. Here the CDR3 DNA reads TGTGCCAGCACCCATGCGGCGGCAACCAACACTGAAGCTTTCTTT.

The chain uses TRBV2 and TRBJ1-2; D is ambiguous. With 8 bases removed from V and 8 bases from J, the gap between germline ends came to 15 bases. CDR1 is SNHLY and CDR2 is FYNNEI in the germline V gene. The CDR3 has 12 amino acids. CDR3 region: CASSIQSGGYTF. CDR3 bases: TGTGCCAGCTCCATCCAATCAGGCGGCTACACCTTC.